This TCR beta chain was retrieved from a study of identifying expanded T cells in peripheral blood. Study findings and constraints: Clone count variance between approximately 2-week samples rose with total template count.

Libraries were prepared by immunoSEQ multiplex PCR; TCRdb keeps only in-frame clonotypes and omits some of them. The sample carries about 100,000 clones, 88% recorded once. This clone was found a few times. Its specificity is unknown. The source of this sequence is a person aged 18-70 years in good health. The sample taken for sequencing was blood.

The CDR3 protein is CASSQVRGRYTEAFF. The DNA of the CDR3 is TGTGCCAGCAGCCAAGTCCGGGGACGTTACACTGAAGCTTTCTTT. The rearrangement uses TRBV14 and TRBJ1-1; TRBD1 might be the D (5 bases). Germline V gives CDR1 SGHDN, CDR2 FVKESK. The CDR3 is made up of 15 amino acids. V shed 1 base and J shed 3 bases, with 12 bases lying between them. Variable domain in full (rest from reference TRBV14 and TRBJ1-1): EAGVTQFPSHSVIEKGQTVTLRCDPISGHDNLYWYRRVMGKEIKFLLHFVKESKQDESGMPNNRFLAERTGGTYSTLKVQPAELEDSGVYFCASSQVRGRYTEAFFGQGTRLTVV.